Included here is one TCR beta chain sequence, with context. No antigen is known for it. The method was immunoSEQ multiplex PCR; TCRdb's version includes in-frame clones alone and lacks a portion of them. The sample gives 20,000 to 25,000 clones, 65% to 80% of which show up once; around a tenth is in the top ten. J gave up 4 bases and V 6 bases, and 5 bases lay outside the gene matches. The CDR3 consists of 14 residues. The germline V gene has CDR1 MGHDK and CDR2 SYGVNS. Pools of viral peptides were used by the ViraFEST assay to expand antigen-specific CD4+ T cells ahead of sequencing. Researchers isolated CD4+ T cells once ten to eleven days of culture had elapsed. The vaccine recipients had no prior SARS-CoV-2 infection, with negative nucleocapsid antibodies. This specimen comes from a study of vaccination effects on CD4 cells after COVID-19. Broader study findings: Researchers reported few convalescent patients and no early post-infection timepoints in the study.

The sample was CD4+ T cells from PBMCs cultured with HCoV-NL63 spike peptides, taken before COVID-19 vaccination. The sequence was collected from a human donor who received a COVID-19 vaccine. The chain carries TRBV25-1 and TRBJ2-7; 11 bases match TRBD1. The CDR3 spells CASSRTGGPYEQYF. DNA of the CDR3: TGTGCCAGCAGCCGGACAGGGGGCCCATACGAGCAGTACTTC.